This is a list of T cell receptor beta chains from one sample in a study of T cells in Graves' hyperthyroidism and ophthalmopathy. One entry per CDR3 protein results from TCRdb running MiXCR on the multiplex PCR reads. The table lists fewer than 350,000 distinct CDR3 sequences, 13% to 15% of them singletons. The sample comprised blood. The receptors stem from a woman aged 45-60 years with Graves' hyperthyroidism that later progressed to Graves' ophthalmopathy. CDR3s include the opening cysteine and the closing phenylalanine or tryptophan. The D gene is left open where the match is weak. Expanded clones get a size class; other rows say once, few or many, or leave the size out.

TRBJ2-7,-,many,TRBV10-3,15,CAISVEGGVGDEQYF,TGTGCCATCAGTGTTGAGGGGGGCGTGGGAGACGAGCAGTACTTC
TRBJ1-2,-,few,TRBV20-1,12,CSAPPGFYGYTF,TGCAGTGCGCCTCCGGGTTTCTATGGCTACACCTTC
TRBJ2-3,-,many,TRBV28,13,CASQGGSFTQQYF,TGTGCCAGTCAGGGTGGTTCTTTTACCCAGCAGTATTTT
TRBJ2-7,-,many,TRBV27,13,CASSLLYPYEQYF,TGTGCCAGCAGTTTACTCTACCCCTACGAGCAGTACTTC
TRBJ2-1,-,few,TRBV9,14,CASSVEVRHNEQFF,TGTGCCAGCAGCGTAGAAGTCCGCCACAATGAGCAGTTCTTC
TRBJ2-3,TRBD2,-,TRBV2,15,CASSGLAGLTDTQYF,TGTGCCAGCAGCGGACTAGCGGGGCTCACAGATACGCAGTATTTT
TRBJ1-1,TRBD1,-,TRBV19,13,CASRPTGEDEAFF,TGTGCCAGTAGACCGACAGGGGAGGATGAAGCTTTCTTT
TRBJ2-7,TRBD2,many,TRBV5-1,15,CASSLLPSGFYEQYF,TGCGCCAGCAGCTTGCTACCTAGCGGCTTCTACGAGCAGTACTTC
TRBJ1-5,-,many,TRBV20-1,14,CSAKDRDIYQPQHF,TGCAGTGCTAAGGATCGGGACATCTATCAGCCCCAGCATTTT
TRBJ2-3,-,few,TRBV20-1,15,CSASRVGPSTDTQYF,TGCAGTGCTAGCAGAGTTGGGCCTAGCACAGATACGCAGTATTTT
TRBJ2-4,-,many,TRBV7-8,14,CASSLGVTGNIQYF,TGTGCCAGCAGCTTGGGTGTGACGGGAAACATTCAGTACTTC
TRBJ1-2,TRBD1,many,TRBV12-3/TRBV12-4,13,CASRRTGAYGYTF,TGTGCCAGCAGACGGACAGGGGCCTATGGCTACACCTTC
TRBJ2-3,-,-,TRBV28,14,CASSGSRGPDTQYF,TGTGCCAGCAGTGGGAGCCGCGGGCCAGATACGCAGTATTTT
TRBJ2-5,-,-,TRBV5-4,15,CASSLDRTSQETQYF,TGTGCCAGCAGCCTCGACAGGACTTCCCAAGAGACCCAGTACTTC
TRBJ2-2,-,many,TRBV2,16,CASSPLGAENTGELFF,TGTGCCAGCAGTCCCCTCGGAGCGGAGAACACCGGGGAGCTGTTTTTT
TRBJ1-1,-,many,TRBV10-3,17,CAISESRDIRQNPEAFF,TGTGCCATCAGTGAGTCCCGGGACATAAGGCAGAATCCTGAAGCTTTCTTT
TRBJ2-1,TRBD2,many,TRBV18,14,CASSPAGGPNEQFF,TGTGCCAGCTCACCAGCGGGAGGGCCCAATGAGCAGTTCTTC
TRBJ2-3,-,few,TRBV20-1,12,CSARGGTDTQCF,TGCAGTGCCAGAGGGGGGACAGATACGCAGTGTTTT
TRBJ2-5,-,few,TRBV19,14,CAQYPPSRQETQYF,TGTGCCCAGTATCCCCCCTCCCGTCAAGAGACCCAGTACTTC
TRBJ1-5,-,-,TRBV20-1,13,CSAQGVSNQPQHF,TGCAGTGCCCAGGGAGTCAGCAATCAGCCCCAGCATTTT
TRBJ2-1,-,many,TRBV2,10,CASKYNEQFF,TGTGCCAGCAAGTACAATGAGCAGTTCTTC
TRBJ2-1,-,many,TRBV12-3/TRBV12-4,11,CASSPRDTEFF,TGTGCCAGCAGTCCCCGGGACACTGAATTCTTC
TRBJ1-1,-,-,TRBV4-2,15,CASSQDGTVGTEAFF,TGTGCCAGCAGCCAAGATGGGACGGTCGGGACTGAAGCTTTCTTT
TRBJ2-5,-,many,TRBV2,12,CASSTGQETQYF,TGTGCCAGCAGTACAGGGCAAGAGACCCAGTACTTC
TRBJ2-2,-,many,TRBV18,16,CASSPLSISNTGELFF,TGTGCCAGCTCACCACTCTCCATTTCGAACACCGGGGAGCTGTTTTTT
TRBJ1-1,-,few,TRBV11-2,17,CASSLGVWGSGNTEAFF,TGTGCCAGCAGCTTAGGAGTCTGGGGGTCGGGGAACACTGAAGCTTTCTTT
TRBJ1-1,-,-,TRBV20-1,13,CSARGPRTTEAFF,TGCAGTGCTAGGGGGCCCAGGACCACTGAAGCTTTCTTT